This T cell receptor (beta chain) was sequenced during a study of blood T cell repertoires in COVID-19. Study as a whole: Some COVID-19 samples were acute and others convalescent; all came from the United States, Italy and Spain. T cells, B-cell-depleted T cells, or PBMCs supplied cDNA or gDNA.

This CDR3 contains 16 residues. Germline lookup yields CDR1 SGHRS and CDR2 YFSETQ. The germline V and J ends were trimmed by 0 bases and 6 bases, with 18 bases remaining between them. Assignment of participants to cohorts was predicated upon participant-reported clinical history. Within 2 weeks before study entry, exposed participants met a COVID-19 case. Some clones are missing from TCRdb's copy, which holds only in-frame ones; the method was immunoSEQ multiplex PCR. The profile shows 300,000 to 350,000 clones, approximately 91% of them singletons. The chain carries TRBV5-1 and TRBJ1-1, with no clear D. This TCR derives from a young woman who had been exposed to COVID-19. The source material was PBMCs or T cells enriched from blood (not recorded which). In DNA, the CDR3 is TGCGCCAGCAGCTTGGCTTTCAACAGAATTGGCGCTGAAGCTTTCTTT. Translation gives CASSLAFNRIGAEAFF.